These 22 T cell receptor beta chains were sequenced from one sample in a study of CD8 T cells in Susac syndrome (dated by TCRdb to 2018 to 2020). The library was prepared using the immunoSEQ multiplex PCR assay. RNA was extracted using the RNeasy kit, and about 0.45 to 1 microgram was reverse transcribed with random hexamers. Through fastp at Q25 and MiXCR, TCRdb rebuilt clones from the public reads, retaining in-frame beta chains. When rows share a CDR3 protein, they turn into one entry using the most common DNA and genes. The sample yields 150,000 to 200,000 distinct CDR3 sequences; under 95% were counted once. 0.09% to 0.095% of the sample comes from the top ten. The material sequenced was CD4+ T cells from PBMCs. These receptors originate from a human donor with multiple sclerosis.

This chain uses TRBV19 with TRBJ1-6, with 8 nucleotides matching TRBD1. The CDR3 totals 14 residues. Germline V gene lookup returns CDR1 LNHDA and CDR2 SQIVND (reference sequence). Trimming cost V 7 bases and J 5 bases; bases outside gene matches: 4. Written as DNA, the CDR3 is TGTGCCAGTAAACCGACAGGGGATAATTCACCCCTCCACTTT. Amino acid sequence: CASKPTGDNSPLHF.

CDR3 in amino acids: CASRVVGTGESGNTIYF. CDR3 bases: TGTGCCAGCCGAGTCGTGGGGACAGGGGAGTCCGGAAACACCATATATTTT. The J gene is TRBJ1-3, the V gene TRBV19; TRBD1 matches at 10 bases. CDR1 and CDR2 from the germline V gene are LNHDA and SQIVND (reference sequence). CDR3 length equals 17 residues. V lost 9 bases to trimming and J lost 4 bases; unmatched junction nucleotides: 15.

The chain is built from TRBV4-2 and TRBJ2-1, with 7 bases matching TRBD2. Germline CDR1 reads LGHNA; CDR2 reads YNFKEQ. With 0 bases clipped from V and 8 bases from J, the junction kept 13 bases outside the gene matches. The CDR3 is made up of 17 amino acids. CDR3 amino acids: CASSQERLTGGSDEQFF. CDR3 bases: TGTGCCAGCAGCCAAGAAAGATTGACGGGAGGATCCGATGAGCAGTTCTTC.

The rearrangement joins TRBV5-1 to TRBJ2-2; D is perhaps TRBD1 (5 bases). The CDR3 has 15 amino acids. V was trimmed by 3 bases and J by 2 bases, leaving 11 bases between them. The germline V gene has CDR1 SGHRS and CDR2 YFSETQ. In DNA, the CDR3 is TGCGCCAGCAGCTCCGGAGACAGAAACACCGGGGAGCTGTTTTTT. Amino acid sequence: CASSSGDRNTGELFF.

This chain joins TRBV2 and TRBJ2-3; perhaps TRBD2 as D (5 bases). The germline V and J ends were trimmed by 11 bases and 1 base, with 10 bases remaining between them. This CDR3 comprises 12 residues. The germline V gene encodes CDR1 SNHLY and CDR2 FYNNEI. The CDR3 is CACGPRTDTQYF. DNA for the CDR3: TGTGCCTGCGGGCCCCGCACAGATACGCAGTATTTT.

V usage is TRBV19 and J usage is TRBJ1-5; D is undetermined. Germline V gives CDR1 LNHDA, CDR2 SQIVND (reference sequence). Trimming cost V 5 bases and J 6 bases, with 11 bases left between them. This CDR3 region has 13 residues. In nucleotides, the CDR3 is TGTGCCAGTAGTTACAAGGGAGGTCAGCCCCAGCATTTT. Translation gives CASSYKGGQPQHF.

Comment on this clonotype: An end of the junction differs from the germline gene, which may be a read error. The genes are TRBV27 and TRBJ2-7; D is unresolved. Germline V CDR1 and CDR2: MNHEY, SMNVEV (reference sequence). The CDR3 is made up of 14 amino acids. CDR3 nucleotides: TGTGCCAGCAGTGCGGTCAAAAGCTCCTCCGAGCAGTACTTC. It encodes CASSAVKSSSEQYF.

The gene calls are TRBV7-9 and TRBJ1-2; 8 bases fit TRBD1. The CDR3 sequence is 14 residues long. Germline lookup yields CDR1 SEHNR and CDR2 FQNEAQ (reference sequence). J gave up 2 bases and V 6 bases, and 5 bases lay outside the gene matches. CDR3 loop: CASSRGQGNYGYTF. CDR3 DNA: TGTGCCAGCAGTCGAGGACAGGGCAACTATGGCTACACCTTC.

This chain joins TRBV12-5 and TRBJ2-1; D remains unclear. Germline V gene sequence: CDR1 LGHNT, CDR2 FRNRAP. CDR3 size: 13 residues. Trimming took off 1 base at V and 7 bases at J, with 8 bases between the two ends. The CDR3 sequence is CASGLGKKNEQFF. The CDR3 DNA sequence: TGTGCTAGTGGTTTGGGTAAGAAGAATGAGCAGTTCTTC.

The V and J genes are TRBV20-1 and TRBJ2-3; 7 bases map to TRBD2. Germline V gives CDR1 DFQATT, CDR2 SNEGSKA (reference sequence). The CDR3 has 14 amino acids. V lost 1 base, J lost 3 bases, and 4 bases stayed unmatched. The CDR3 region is CSARVGLLTDTQYF. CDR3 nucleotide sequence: TGCAGTGCTAGAGTGGGACTACTAACAGATACGCAGTATTTT.

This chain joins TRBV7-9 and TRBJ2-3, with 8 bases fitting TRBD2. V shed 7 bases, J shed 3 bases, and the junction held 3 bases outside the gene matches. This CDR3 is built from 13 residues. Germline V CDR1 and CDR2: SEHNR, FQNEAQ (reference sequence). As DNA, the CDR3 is TGTGCCAGCAAAGCGGGGGAAACAGATACGCAGTATTTT. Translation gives CASKAGETDTQYF.

The CDR3 DNA reads as TGCAGCGTTAAAGCCAATATGAACACTGAAGCTTTCTTT. This codes for CSVKANMNTEAFF. V and J are TRBV29-1 and TRBJ1-1; no clear D gene. This CDR3 contains 13 residues. CDR1 is SQVTM and CDR2 is ANQGSEA in the germline V gene. Between the trimmed V and J ends, which lost 5 bases and 0 bases, there was a span of 10 bases.

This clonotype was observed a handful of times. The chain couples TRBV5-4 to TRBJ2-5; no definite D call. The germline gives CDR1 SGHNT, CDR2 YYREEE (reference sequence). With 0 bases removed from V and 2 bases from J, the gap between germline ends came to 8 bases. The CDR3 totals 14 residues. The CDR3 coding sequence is TGTGCCAGCAGCTTGGCCGGTCAGCAAGAGACCCAGTACTTC. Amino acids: CASSLAGQQETQYF.

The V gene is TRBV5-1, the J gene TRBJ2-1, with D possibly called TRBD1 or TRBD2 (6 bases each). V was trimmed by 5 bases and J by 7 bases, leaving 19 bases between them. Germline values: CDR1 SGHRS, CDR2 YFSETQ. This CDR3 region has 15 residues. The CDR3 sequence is CASSPWGALYNEQFF. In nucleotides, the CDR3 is TGCGCCAGCAGTCCGTGGGGGGCGCTATATAATGAGCAGTTCTTC. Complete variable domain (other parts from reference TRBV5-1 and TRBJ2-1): KAGVTQTPRYLIKTRGQQVTLSCSPISGHRSVSWYQQTPGQGLQFLFEYFSETQRNKGNFPGRFSGRQFSNSRSEMNVSTLELGDSALYLCASSPWGALYNEQFFGPGTRLTVL.

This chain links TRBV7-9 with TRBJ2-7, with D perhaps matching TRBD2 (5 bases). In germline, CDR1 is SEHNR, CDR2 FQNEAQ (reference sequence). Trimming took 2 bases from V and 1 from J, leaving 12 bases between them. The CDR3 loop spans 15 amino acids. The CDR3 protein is CASSLTSRGSYEQYF. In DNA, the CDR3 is TGTGCCAGCAGCTTAACGTCCCGGGGTTCCTACGAGCAGTACTTC.

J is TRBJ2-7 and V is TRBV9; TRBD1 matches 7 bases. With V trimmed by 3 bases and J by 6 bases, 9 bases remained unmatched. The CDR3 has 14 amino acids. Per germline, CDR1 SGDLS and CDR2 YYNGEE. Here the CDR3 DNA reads TGTGCCAGCAGCGCCACCGGGACAGTTCCCGAGCAGTACTTC. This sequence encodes CASSATGTVPEQYF.

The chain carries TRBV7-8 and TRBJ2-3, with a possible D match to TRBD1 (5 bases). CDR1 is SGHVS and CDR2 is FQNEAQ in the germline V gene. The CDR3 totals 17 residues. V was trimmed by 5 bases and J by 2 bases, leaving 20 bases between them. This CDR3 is CASSPPPLGVDTDTQYF. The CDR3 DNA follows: TGTGCCAGCAGCCCCCCCCCATTAGGGGTCGACACAGATACGCAGTATTTT.

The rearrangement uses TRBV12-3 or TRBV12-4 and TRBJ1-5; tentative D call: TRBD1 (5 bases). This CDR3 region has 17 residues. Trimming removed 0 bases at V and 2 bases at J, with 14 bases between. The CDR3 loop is CASSLAFQGGGNQPQHF. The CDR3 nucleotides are TGTGCCAGCAGTTTAGCGTTCCAGGGAGGGGGCAATCAGCCCCAGCATTTT.

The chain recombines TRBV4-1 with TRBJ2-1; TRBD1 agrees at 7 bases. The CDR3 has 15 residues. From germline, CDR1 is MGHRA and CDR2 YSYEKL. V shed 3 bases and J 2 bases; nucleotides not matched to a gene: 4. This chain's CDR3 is CASSHPGQTYNEQFF. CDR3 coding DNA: TGCGCCAGCAGCCATCCGGGACAGACCTACAATGAGCAGTTCTTC.

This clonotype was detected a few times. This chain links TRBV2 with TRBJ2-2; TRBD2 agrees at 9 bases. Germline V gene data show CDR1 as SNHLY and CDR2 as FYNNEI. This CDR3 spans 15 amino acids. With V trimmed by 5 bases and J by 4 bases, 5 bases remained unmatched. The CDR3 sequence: CASSSHSGSTGELFF. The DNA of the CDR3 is TGTGCCAGCAGTTCTCATAGCGGGAGCACCGGGGAGCTGTTTTTT.

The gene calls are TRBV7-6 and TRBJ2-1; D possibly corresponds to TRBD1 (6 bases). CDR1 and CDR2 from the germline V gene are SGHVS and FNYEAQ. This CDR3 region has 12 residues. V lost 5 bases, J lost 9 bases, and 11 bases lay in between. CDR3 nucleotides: TGTGCCAGCAGCGCTGGCAGGGGTGAGCAGTTCTTC. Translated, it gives CASSAGRGEQFF.

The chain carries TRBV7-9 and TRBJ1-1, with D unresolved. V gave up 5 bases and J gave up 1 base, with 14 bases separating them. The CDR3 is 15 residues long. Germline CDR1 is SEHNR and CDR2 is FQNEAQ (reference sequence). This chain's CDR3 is CASSLPSAGNTEAFF. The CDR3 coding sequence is TGTGCCAGCAGCCTTCCCTCGGCTGGGAACACTGAAGCTTTCTTT.